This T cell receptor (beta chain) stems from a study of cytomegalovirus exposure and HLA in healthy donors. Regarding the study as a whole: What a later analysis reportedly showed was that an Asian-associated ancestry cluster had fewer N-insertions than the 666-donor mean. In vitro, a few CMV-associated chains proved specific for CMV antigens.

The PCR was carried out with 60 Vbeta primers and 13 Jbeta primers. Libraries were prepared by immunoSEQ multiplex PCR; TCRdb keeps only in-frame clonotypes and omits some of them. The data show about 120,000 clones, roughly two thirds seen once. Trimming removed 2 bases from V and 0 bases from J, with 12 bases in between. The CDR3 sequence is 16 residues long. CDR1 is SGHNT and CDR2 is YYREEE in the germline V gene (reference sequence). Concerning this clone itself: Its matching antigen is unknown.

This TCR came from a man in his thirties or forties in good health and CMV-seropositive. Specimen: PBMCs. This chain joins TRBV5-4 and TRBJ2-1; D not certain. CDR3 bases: TGTGCCAGCAGCTTACAAACGCACACCTCCTACAATGAGCAGTTCTTC. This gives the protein CASSLQTHTSYNEQFF.